These 17 T cell receptor beta chains were all obtained from the same sample, sequenced in a study of control samples from healthy donors and cancer patients. Sequencing used immunoSEQ multiplex PCR; TCRdb keeps in-frame clones, though not all of them. The sample lists about 75,000 clones; more than 75% were seen once. Sequencing was carried out using blood. Receptors were obtained from a man aged 45-60 years in good health.

The chain is built from TRBV28 and TRBJ1-5; TRBD1 matches 8 bases. V gave up 5 bases and J gave up 4 bases; unmatched junction bases: 10. Per germline, CDR1 MDHEN and CDR2 SYDVKM. This CDR3 spans 16 amino acids. CDR3 coding DNA: TGTGCCAGCAGTGGGGCAGGGGGCAGATCAAATCAGCCCCAGCATTTT. It yields the protein CASSGAGGRSNQPQHF.

The chain recombines TRBV28 with TRBJ2-5; D may be TRBD1 or TRBD2 (5 bases each). V lost 5 bases, J lost 5 bases, and 15 bases lay in between. This CDR3 has 14 residues. Germline V gene sequence: CDR1 MDHEN, CDR2 SYDVKM. CDR3 in DNA: TGTGCCAGCAGTCAGGGCCGGGGATGGGAGACCCAGTACTTC. Residues: CASSQGRGWETQYF.

V is TRBV11-2 and J is TRBJ2-2; a possible D gene is TRBD2 (7 bases). Looked up from germline, CDR1 is SGHAT and CDR2 is FQNNGV. V lost 5 bases, J lost 3 bases, and 16 bases lay in between. The CDR3 covers 16 residues. CDR3 sequence (DNA): TGTGCCAGCAGCCGAGGGAGGGGGAGCGACACCGGGGAGCTGTTTTTT. Its protein product is CASSRGRGSDTGELFF.

The chain uses TRBV7-9 and TRBJ1-1; D perhaps matches TRBD1 (5 bases). From germline, CDR1 is SEHNR and CDR2 FQNEAQ (reference sequence). The CDR3 is made up of 15 amino acids. V lost 2 bases and J 0 bases, leaving 10 bases between the germline ends. This CDR3 reads CASSLSGRLNTEAFF. DNA for the CDR3: TGTGCCAGCAGCTTATCGGGACGGTTGAACACTGAAGCTTTCTTT.

This clone showed up just a few times. The chain has TRBV2 and TRBJ2-7, with D unresolved. The CDR3 covers 13 residues. V was shortened by 2 bases and J by 2 bases, with 7 bases between the two germline ends. CDR1 and CDR2 (germline): SNHLY, FYNNEI. The chain's CDR3 is CASSERPTYEQYF. The DNA of the CDR3 is TGTGCCAGCAGTGAACGGCCCACCTACGAGCAGTACTTC.

J is TRBJ1-4 and V is TRBV5-4, with a weak D call TRBD1 (6 bases). Trimming shortened V by 2 bases and J by 3 bases, and 11 bases separated the two germline ends. The V gene's germline CDR1 is SGHNT and CDR2 YYREEE (reference sequence). The CDR3 runs to 15 residues. The CDR3 region is CASSLKTGSNEKLFF. The CDR3 coding sequence is TGTGCCAGCAGCTTAAAGACAGGTTCTAATGAAAAACTGTTTTTT. Using reference TRBV5-4 and TRBJ1-4 for the parts outside the CDR3, the full variable domain is ETGVTQSPTHLIKTRGQQVTLRCSSQSGHNTVSWYQQALGQGPQFIFQYYREEENGRGNFPPRFSGLQFPNYSSELNVNALELDDSALYLCASSLKTGSNEKLFFGSGTQLSVL.

V gene TRBV13 combines with J gene TRBJ2-5; D is perhaps TRBD1 or TRBD2 (5 bases each). The V and J ends lost 10 bases and 4 bases respectively, with 25 bases between them. The germline V gene has CDR1 PRHDT and CDR2 FYEKMQ (reference sequence). CDR3 length: 16 residues. CDR3 in DNA: TGTGCCACCAAGCCCCCCAACAGCCGGGACCCAGAGACCCAGTACTTC. This gives the protein CATKPPNSRDPETQYF.

This clone was seen once. The V gene is TRBV5-1, the J gene TRBJ2-2; 7 nucleotides align to TRBD2. The CDR3 is made up of 17 amino acids. The trim removed 5 bases at V and 5 bases at J, leaving 15 bases unmatched. Germline CDR1 reads SGHRS; CDR2 reads YFSETQ. The CDR3 sequence: CASSSQVGSGTTGELFF. The CDR3 bases are TGCGCCAGCAGTTCCCAGGTGGGCAGCGGGACTACCGGGGAGCTGTTTTTT.

The rearrangement links TRBV10-2 to TRBJ2-7; 10 nucleotides agree with TRBD1. This CDR3 has 12 amino acids. CDR1 is WSHSY, CDR2 SAAADI, per germline. Trimming took 8 bases from V and 6 from J; bases not matched to a gene: 4. For the CDR3, the DNA is TGCGCCAGCGGGACAGGGGTAGGCGAGCAGTACTTC. Translated, it gives CASGTGVGEQYF.

This chain joins TRBV19 and TRBJ2-7; D gene unclear. Germline loops: CDR1 LNHDA, CDR2 SQIVND (reference sequence). Trimming shortened V by 7 bases and J by 0 bases, and 16 bases separated the two germline ends. The CDR3 consists of 15 residues. CDR3 loop: CASTPGQETSYEQYF. The DNA of the CDR3 is TGTGCCAGTACGCCTGGGCAGGAGACCTCCTACGAGCAGTACTTC.

This clone was found once. V gene TRBV4-1 combines with J gene TRBJ2-3, with D uncertain. The length of the CDR3 is 16 residues. V was cut by 0 bases and J by 0 bases, with 10 bases left in between. In germline, CDR1 is MGHRA, CDR2 YSYEKL. The CDR3 sequence is CASSQEGASSTDTQYF. The CDR3 DNA follows: TGCGCCAGCAGCCAAGAGGGCGCGTCTAGCACAGATACGCAGTATTTT.

V is TRBV19 and J is TRBJ1-1; TRBD1 agrees at 9 bases. CDR3 length equals 14 residues. CDR1 and CDR2 from the germline V gene are LNHDA and SQIVND (reference sequence). V lost 6 bases and J lost 4; bases outside the gene matches: 6. CDR3 DNA sequence: TGTGCCAGTAGGGACAGGGGTGAGATCACTGAAGCTTTCTTT. It is translated as CASRDRGEITEAFF.

This clone was seen more than once but under ten times. The chain recombines TRBV4-3 with TRBJ2-2; D unclear. The CDR3 runs 13 residues. The V gene's germline CDR1 is LGHNA and CDR2 YSLEER. V lost 0 bases, J lost 5 bases, and 4 bases lay in between. In DNA, the CDR3 is TGCGCCAGCAGCCAAGATGAAACCGGGGAGCTGTTTTTT. Translated: CASSQDETGELFF.

Only a few counts were recorded for this clone. The V gene is TRBV2, the J gene TRBJ2-7; the D gene is possibly TRBD2 (5 bases). V was cut by 7 bases and J by 2 bases, with 12 bases left in between. Germline V lookup: CDR1 SNHLY, CDR2 FYNNEI. This CDR3 has 13 amino acids. CDR3 in DNA: TGTGCCAGCACCCCAGTCGGGACCTACGAGCAGTACTTC. This sequence encodes CASTPVGTYEQYF. The full variable domain, in which reference TRBV2 and TRBJ2-7 provide the parts outside the CDR3, is EPEVTQTPSHQVTQMGQEVILRCVPISNHLYFYWYRQILGQKVEFLVSFYNNEISEKSEIFDDQFSVERPDGSNFTLKIRSTKLEDSAMYFCASTPVGTYEQYFGPGTRLTVT.

The chain joins TRBV19 to TRBJ1-1; no reliable D call. V gave up 6 bases and J gave up 4 bases, with 18 bases separating them. This CDR3 region has 15 residues. Germline V CDR1 and CDR2: LNHDA, SQIVND (reference sequence). For the CDR3, the DNA is TGTGCCAGTAGGAAAGACCTAGGAAGCCCCACTGAAGCTTTCTTT. As protein: CASRKDLGSPTEAFF.

The genes are TRBV7-9 and TRBJ1-1; 12 positions agree with TRBD1. V lost 8 bases and J lost 7; bases outside the gene matches: 8. This CDR3 has 14 amino acids. CDR1 SEHNR and CDR2 FQNEAQ come from the germline V gene (reference sequence). The CDR3, as DNA: TGTGCCAGCCTCCGGGACAGGGGGCTGGATGAAGCTTTCTTT. Its translation: CASLRDRGLDEAFF.

The chain is built from TRBV12-3 or TRBV12-4 and TRBJ2-1; no clear D gene. The CDR3 is 12 residues long. Trimming took off 5 bases at V and 7 bases at J, with 9 bases between the two ends. The CDR3 region has the DNA TGTGCCAGCAGTGGGCCTTTAAATGAGCAGTTCTTC. Its protein product is CASSGPLNEQFF.